These 14 T cell receptor beta chains were sequenced from one sample in a study of cytomegalovirus exposure and HLA in healthy donors. The PCR had 60 Vbeta and 13 Jbeta primers. Sequencing used immunoSEQ multiplex PCR; TCRdb keeps in-frame clones, though not all of them. The top ten clones hold about 2.2% of a sample with 65,000 to 100,000 clones, more than 60% of them seen once. Material: PBMCs. All receptors derive from a man aged 35-49 years in good health and CMV-seronegative.

The rearrangement uses TRBV19 and TRBJ1-5; 9 nucleotides align to TRBD1. The germline V gene has CDR1 LNHDA and CDR2 SQIVND (reference sequence). V was pared by 6 bases and J by 9 bases, with 9 bases of the junction left unmatched. The CDR3 loop spans 14 amino acids. The CDR3 sequence: CASRAQGAYWPQHF. The DNA for the CDR3 is TGTGCCAGTAGAGCACAGGGGGCATACTGGCCCCAGCATTTT. The full variable domain, completed using reference TRBV19 and TRBJ1-5, is DGGITQSPKYLFRKEGQNVTLSCEQNLNHDAMYWYRQDPGQGLRLIYYSQIVNDFQKGDIAEGYSVSREKKESFPLTVTSAQKNPTAFYLCASRAQGAYWPQHFGDGTRLSIL.

The chain carries TRBV7-2 and TRBJ1-1, with D perhaps matching TRBD1 (5 bases). The V gene's germline CDR1 is SGHTA and CDR2 FQGNSA. V dropped 4 bases and J dropped 1 base, with 16 bases sitting between them. This CDR3 comprises 16 residues. CDR3 nucleotides: TGTGCCAGCAGCTCGAGGGGAGGTAGGTGGAACACTGAAGCTTTCTTT. The encoded protein is CASSSRGGRWNTEAFF.

This chain connects TRBV7-8 to TRBJ2-1, with D unclear. The CDR3 is made up of 17 amino acids. CDR1 and CDR2 (germline): SGHVS, FQNEAQ. V was shortened by 4 bases and J by 0 bases, with 16 bases between the two germline ends. Here the CDR3 reads CASSSTIGVSSYNEQFF. In DNA form, the CDR3 reads TGTGCCAGCAGCTCTACAATAGGAGTGAGCTCCTACAATGAGCAGTTCTTC. Variable domain in full (rest from reference TRBV7-8 and TRBJ2-1): GAGVSQSPRYKVAKRGQDVALRCDPISGHVSLFWYQQALGQGPEFLTYFQNEAQLDKSGLPSDRFFAERPEGSVSTLKIQRTQQEDSAVYLCASSSTIGVSSYNEQFFGPGTRLTVL.

The chain combines TRBV6-4 with TRBJ2-7; 7 bases line up with TRBD1. The CDR3 consists of 13 residues. J lost 2 bases, V lost 3 bases, and 1 base had no gene match. Looked up from germline, CDR1 is MRHNA and CDR2 is SNTAGT. The CDR3 reads CASSEGQTYEQYF. For the CDR3, the DNA is TGTGCCAGCAGTGAGGGACAGACCTACGAGCAGTACTTC.

This clone showed up many times. The chain combines TRBV2 with TRBJ2-7; D remains ambiguous. CDR3 length: 12 amino acids. Germline V gene data show CDR1 as SNHLY and CDR2 as FYNNEI. Trimming took off 4 bases at V and 7 bases at J, with 11 bases between the two ends. CDR3 in amino acids: CASSGFVREQYF. The CDR3 bases are TGTGCCAGCAGTGGATTCGTGAGGGAGCAGTACTTC.

This rearrangement joins TRBV5-1 to TRBJ2-3, with D uncertain. The CDR3 totals 12 residues. Trimming removed 4 bases at V and 2 bases at J, with 5 bases between. The germline gives CDR1 SGHRS, CDR2 YFSETQ. The CDR3 reads CASSPNTDTQYF. CDR3 coding DNA: TGCGCCAGCAGCCCTAACACAGATACGCAGTATTTT.

V gene TRBV28 combines with J gene TRBJ2-7; no definite D call. The CDR3 runs to 16 residues. CDR1 is MDHEN and CDR2 is SYDVKM in the germline V gene. With 6 bases removed from V and 0 bases from J, the gap between germline ends came to 18 bases. The DNA for the CDR3 is TGTGCCAGCAGCCCCGGGTGGGTCCACACCTCCTACGAGCAGTACTTC. It translates to CASSPGWVHTSYEQYF. Based on the CDR3 plus reference TRBV28 and TRBJ2-7, the full variable domain is DVKVTQSSRYLVKRTGEKVFLECVQDMDHENMFWYRQDPGLGLRLIYFSYDVKMKEKGDIPEGYSVSREKKERFSLILESASTNQTSMYLCASSPGWVHTSYEQYFGPGTRLTVT.

The chain uses TRBV9 and TRBJ1-2; D gene ambiguous. Germline CDR1 and CDR2: SGDLS and YYNGEE. The CDR3 contains 16 residues. V was clipped by 3 bases and J by 2 bases, with 17 bases between them. As DNA, the CDR3 is TGTGCCAGCAGCGCCCTCAAGCCATCCCTCAACTATGGCTACACCTTC. Protein: CASSALKPSLNYGYTF. The whole variable domain, remainder taken from reference TRBV9 and TRBJ1-2, is DSGVTQTPKHLITATGQRVTLRCSPRSGDLSVYWYQQSLDQGLQFLIQYYNGEERAKGNILERFSAQQFPDLHSELNLSSLELGDSALYFCASSALKPSLNYGYTFGSGTRLTVV.

The gene calls are TRBV5-1 and TRBJ1-4, with D possibly matching TRBD1 (6 bases). V was trimmed by 5 bases and J by 3 bases, leaving 14 bases between them. Germline values: CDR1 SGHRS, CDR2 YFSETQ. The CDR3 extends over 15 amino acids. CDR3 coding DNA: TGCGCCAGCAGTTCCTCAGGGGCAGCTAATGAAAAACTGTTTTTT. It encodes CASSSSGAANEKLFF.

The rearrangement joins TRBV12-5 to TRBJ2-3, with TRBD2 matching 7 bases. This CDR3 has 15 residues. V lost 6 bases to trimming and J lost 4 bases; unmatched junction nucleotides: 10. In germline, CDR1 is LGHNT, CDR2 FRNRAP. This chain's CDR3 is CASGRGSNRADTQYF. The CDR3 DNA sequence: TGTGCTAGTGGGCGGGGGAGTAACCGGGCAGATACGCAGTATTTT.

The genes are TRBV6-5 and TRBJ1-2; maybe TRBD1 (6 bases). The CDR3 contains 14 residues. Trimming cost V 7 bases and J 7 bases, with 19 bases left between them. CDR1 and CDR2 (germline): MNHEY, SVGAGI. The CDR3 sequence is CASKDSGETSGYTF. DNA of the CDR3: TGTGCCAGCAAGGATTCAGGGGAAACGAGTGGCTACACCTTC.

CDR3 DNA sequence: TGTGCCAGCAGTTTATTTGATCCGGGAAACTATGGCTACACCTTC. Protein product: CASSLFDPGNYGYTF. V and J are TRBV28 and TRBJ1-2, with D uncertain. V dropped 1 base and J dropped 2 bases, with 11 bases sitting between them. The CDR3 consists of 15 residues. Germline V gives CDR1 MDHEN, CDR2 SYDVKM.

The chain carries TRBV28 and TRBJ2-2; 10 nucleotides match TRBD1. The V gene end was trimmed by 1 base and the J gene end by 4 bases; junction bases not matched to a gene: 3. CDR3 size: 16 residues. CDR1 MDHEN and CDR2 SYDVKM come from the germline V gene. The CDR3: CASSLSRTGGTGELFF. The CDR3 bases are TGTGCCAGCAGTTTATCCAGGACAGGGGGCACCGGGGAGCTGTTTTTT.

The J gene is TRBJ2-2, the V gene TRBV2; D remains unclear. V lost 1 base, J lost 4 bases, and 10 bases lay in between. This CDR3 region has 15 residues. From germline, CDR1 is SNHLY and CDR2 FYNNEI. The chain's CDR3 is CASSEGGVGTGELFF. The CDR3 DNA is TGTGCCAGCAGTGAAGGTGGAGTTGGCACCGGGGAGCTGTTTTTT. The variable domain in full, with the rest retrieved from reference TRBV2 and TRBJ2-2, is EPEVTQTPSHQVTQMGQEVILRCVPISNHLYFYWYRQILGQKVEFLVSFYNNEISEKSEIFDDQFSVERPDGSNFTLKIRSTKLEDSAMYFCASSEGGVGTGELFFGEGSRLTVL.